This TCR beta chain originates from a study of T cell responses to AZD1222 COVID-19 vaccine. The table lists this clone with a count of one. Antigen unknown. The study, taken as a whole, reports: Vaccination with two AZD1222 doses was followed by a rise in Spike-specific TCR breadth and depth.

Sequencing used immunoSEQ multiplex PCR; TCRdb keeps in-frame clones, though not all of them. The table shows roughly 150,000 clones, with approximately 94% occurring only once. Sample: peripheral blood, taken 28 days after the second AZD1222 dose. This sequence originates from an adult who received the AZD1222 COVID-19 vaccine.

CDR3 DNA: TGTGCCAGCAGGTGGACAGGGGGTTCCTCCTACGAGCAGTACTTC. This encodes CASRWTGGSSYEQYF. The J gene is TRBJ2-7, the V gene TRBV27, with 10 bases that match TRBD1. V lost 6 bases to trimming and J lost 0 bases; unmatched junction nucleotides: 5. CDR3 length: 15 amino acids. Germline V gene data show CDR1 as MNHEY and CDR2 as SMNVEV (reference sequence).